The clone carrying this TCR beta chain was detected a few times. Its matching antigen is unknown. The source of the sample is a study of T cell repertoires in cytomegalovirus infection. Overall study context: Signatures in public TCR beta sequences pointed to both CMV infection and matching HLA type.

V dropped 5 bases and J dropped 2; count of bases not matched to a gene: 4. Germline V gives CDR1 SEHNR, CDR2 FQNEAQ (reference sequence). This CDR3 contains 14 residues. Study-level findings and limits: The ex vivo response showed dominance by HLA-C-restricted CMV-specific TCR beta clonotypes.

TCRdb processed the reads anew with MiXCR; each CDR3 protein has one entry. The sample holds about 180,000 distinct CDR3 sequences, about a sixth seen once. Sequencing input: CD8+ T cells from PBMCs. The rearrangement uses TRBV7-9 and TRBJ2-5; 8 positions match TRBD1. The receptor's source is a human donor in good health (CMV status not recorded). Some clones in this sample may be carry-over from other donors' samples. The CDR3: CASSPGGMQETQYF. CDR3 DNA: TGTGCCAGCAGCCCAGGGGGCATGCAAGAGACCCAGTACTTC. Variable domain in full (rest from reference TRBV7-9 and TRBJ2-5): DTGVSQNPRHKITKRGQNVTFRCDPISEHNRLYWYRQTLGQGPEFLTYFQNEAQLEKSRLLSDRFSAERPKGSFSTLEIQRTEQGDSAMYLCASSPGGMQETQYFGPGTRLLVL.